These T cell receptor beta chains were read from a single sample in a study of cytomegalovirus exposure and HLA in healthy donors. Sequencing was performed with immunoSEQ multiplex PCR; in TCRdb, only in-frame clones are kept and a portion is missing. The sample carries 35,000 to 50,000 clones, 80% to 95% recorded once. What was sequenced was PBMCs. The receptors were gathered from a woman aged 18-30 years in good health and CMV-seronegative. CDR3s include the opening cysteine and the closing phenylalanine or tryptophan. D genes are given only for firm matches. Size is stated for part of the rows, as once, few or many counts, or as a class when the clone is expanded.

D	size	V	J	CDR3	DNA
NA	NA	TRBV19	TRBJ1-1	CASSIYLRDTEAFF	TGTGCCAGTAGTATATATCTGAGGGACACTGAAGCTTTCTTT
TRBD1	NA	TRBV2	TRBJ1-1	CASRLTGGGTEAFF	TGTGCCAGCAGATTGACAGGGGGCGGCACTGAAGCTTTCTTT
NA	NA	TRBV5-1	TRBJ1-1	CASSTGQMNTEAFF	TGCGCCAGCAGCACCGGACAGATGAACACTGAAGCTTTCTTT
NA	NA	TRBV29-1	TRBJ2-7	CSVGPRLSSYEQYF	TGCAGCGTGGGGCCCCGGCTCTCTTCCTACGAGCAGTACTTC
TRBD2	NA	TRBV15	TRBJ2-1	CATSNQGSGSRNEQFF	TGTGCCACCAGCAACCAGGGTAGCGGGAGTCGAAATGAGCAGTTCTTC
NA	NA	TRBV19	TRBJ1-5	CASSVGLTQPQHF	TGTGCCAGTAGTGTTGGGCTGACGCAGCCCCAGCATTTT
TRBD1	NA	TRBV6-4	TRBJ2-3	CASSDGTGGPDTQYF	TGTGCCAGCAGTGACGGGACAGGGGGCCCAGATACGCAGTATTTT
NA	NA	TRBV11-2	TRBJ2-7	CATEGGREQYF	TGTGCCACCGAGGGTGGCAGGGAGCAGTACTTC
TRBD1	NA	TRBV28	TRBJ1-2	CATLRQGANYGYTF	TGTGCCACCCTCCGGCAGGGGGCTAACTATGGCTACACCTTC
NA	NA	TRBV5-1	TRBJ2-2	CASSPKGYNANTGELFF	TGCGCCAGCAGCCCAAAGGGGTATAACGCGAACACCGGGGAGCTGTTTTTT
NA	NA	TRBV18	TRBJ1-1	CASSTLTTGFNTEAFF	TGTGCCAGCTCAACGCTAACTACAGGGTTTAACACTGAAGCTTTCTTT
NA	NA	TRBV29-1	TRBJ2-2	CSVEEFQNTGELFF	TGCAGCGTTGAAGAGTTCCAGAACACCGGGGAGCTGTTTTTT
TRBD1	NA	TRBV28	TRBJ1-4	CASSPQMTGRVSNEKLFF	TGTGCCAGCAGTCCCCAAATGACAGGGCGAGTATCTAATGAAAAACTGTTTTTT
TRBD1	NA	TRBV7-9	TRBJ2-5	CASSLRTGMTETQYF	TGTGCCAGCAGCCTCCGGACAGGGATGACGGAGACCCAGTACTTC
TRBD1	NA	TRBV28	TRBJ2-7	CASSLVSGQGRDEQYF	TGTGCCAGCAGTTTAGTTTCGGGACAGGGGAGGGACGAGCAGTACTTC
NA	NA	TRBV5-1	TRBJ2-2	CASSLDSNTGELFF	TGCGCCAGCAGCTTGGACTCGAACACCGGGGAGCTGTTTTTT
TRBD1	NA	TRBV6-6	TRBJ1-5	CASSLAGQGFNQPQHF	TGTGCCAGCAGTTTGGCGGGACAGGGGTTCAATCAGCCCCAGCATTTT
TRBD1	NA	TRBV5-1	TRBJ1-5	CASSWGTGSGQPQHF	TGCGCCAGCAGCTGGGGGACAGGGAGCGGTCAGCCCCAGCATTTT
NA	NA	TRBV6-6	TRBJ2-7	CASSPRAGYEQYF	TGTGCCAGCAGCCCCCGAGCGGGCTACGAGCAGTACTTC
NA	NA	TRBV27	TRBJ2-7	CASSSVEGASHEQYF	TGTGCCAGCAGCTCCGTGGAGGGGGCGAGCCACGAGCAGTACTTC
NA	NA	TRBV7-8	TRBJ2-7	CASSPWGEKQYF	TGTGCCAGCAGCCCCTGGGGGGAGAAGCAGTACTTC
NA	NA	TRBV28	TRBJ1-5	CASSGKGLQPQHF	TGTGCCAGCAGTGGCAAGGGGCTCCAGCCCCAGCATTTT
NA	few	TRBV5-1	TRBJ1-1	CASSEGRNEAFF	TGCGCCAGCAGTGAGGGCAGAAATGAAGCTTTCTTT
NA	NA	TRBV10-2	TRBJ2-7	CASSGLRPEQYF	TGCGCCAGCAGTGGGCTCAGGCCCGAGCAGTACTTC
NA	NA	TRBV6-5	TRBJ2-7	CASSPQERYEQYF	TGTGCCAGCAGCCCACAGGAGCGTTACGAGCAGTACTTC
NA	NA	TRBV7-9	TRBJ2-7	CASSLVPDSGGEQYF	TGTGCCAGCAGCTTAGTCCCGGATTCCGGGGGCGAGCAGTACTTC
NA	NA	TRBV25-1	TRBJ2-7	CASTLERPLYEQYF	TGTGCCAGCACGCTGGAGAGGCCCCTATACGAGCAGTACTTC
TRBD1	NA	TRBV5-8	TRBJ1-1	CASSYRGANTEAFF	TGTGCCAGCAGCTACAGGGGCGCGAACACTGAAGCTTTCTTT
TRBD2	few	TRBV4-2	TRBJ2-1	CASSQDGHLAGVDEQFF	TGTGCCAGCAGCCAAGACGGACACCTAGCGGGAGTCGATGAGCAGTTCTTC
NA	NA	TRBV6-4	TRBJ2-6	CASSEKGTGANVLTF	TGTGCCAGCAGTGAGAAGGGGACTGGGGCCAACGTCCTGACTTTC
TRBD1	NA	TRBV19	TRBJ1-2	CASSLTGTEHYGYTF	TGTGCCAGTAGTTTGACCGGGACAGAGCACTATGGCTACACCTTC
TRBD1	NA	TRBV28	TRBJ1-5	CASSSGQGPWGNQPQHF	TGTGCCAGCAGTTCGGGACAGGGGCCGTGGGGCAATCAGCCCCAGCATTTT
TRBD2	NA	TRBV27	TRBJ2-1	CASSLFTSGRWQFF	TGTGCCAGCAGTTTGTTTACTAGCGGGAGATGGCAGTTCTTC
TRBD1	NA	TRBV5-1	TRBJ2-7	CASSSGGYEQYF	TGCGCCAGCAGCTCAGGGGGCTACGAGCAGTACTTC
NA	NA	TRBV9	TRBJ2-1	CASSAGIGPWDEQFF	TGTGCCAGCAGCGCAGGGATTGGGCCCTGGGATGAGCAGTTCTTC
NA	once	TRBV19	TRBJ2-3	CASSIGGELGDTQYF	TGTGCCAGTAGTATAGGTGGAGAGCTCGGGGATACGCAGTATTTT
NA	once	TRBV7-3	TRBJ1-1	CASSQLVATEAFF	TGTGCCAGCAGCCAACTCGTAGCCACTGAAGCTTTCTTT
NA	NA	TRBV19	TRBJ2-1	CASSINRESYNEQFF	TGTGCCAGTAGTATTAACAGGGAATCCTACAATGAGCAGTTCTTC
TRBD2	NA	TRBV5-1	TRBJ2-2	CASVIGTSGNSGELFF	TGCGCCAGCGTTATAGGGACTAGCGGGAATTCCGGGGAGCTGTTTTTT
NA	NA	TRBV7-2	TRBJ2-7	CASSLAKAGVDEQYF	TGTGCCAGCAGCTTAGCGAAAGCAGGGGTTGACGAGCAGTACTTC
NA	few	TRBV10-1	TRBJ1-1	CASSESEAGPAFF	TGCGCCAGCAGTGAGTCTGAGGCGGGGCCCGCTTTCTTT
NA	NA	TRBV29-1	TRBJ2-5	CSVEGTRLGTQYF	TGCAGCGTTGAGGGTACACGTCTAGGGACCCAGTACTTC
NA	once	TRBV10-3	TRBJ2-5	CAISGSGRGEETQYF	TGTGCCATCAGTGGCTCTGGGCGGGGTGAGGAGACCCAGTACTTC
NA	NA	TRBV27	TRBJ1-5	CASSQEWAQPQHF	TGTGCCAGCAGTCAAGAATGGGCTCAGCCCCAGCATTTT
TRBD1	NA	TRBV6-5	TRBJ1-1	CASTPLGRGPEAFF	TGTGCCAGCACCCCTCTAGGCAGGGGGCCTGAAGCTTTCTTT
TRBD2	NA	TRBV9	TRBJ2-7	CASSLLPSGGVYEQYF	TGTGCCAGCAGCCTACTCCCCTCTGGGGGGGTCTACGAGCAGTACTTC
NA	NA	TRBV7-2	TRBJ1-1	CASSRSFSEAFF	TGTGCCAGCAGCCGTAGCTTTTCTGAAGCTTTCTTT
TRBD2	once	TRBV25-1	TRBJ2-3	CASSTSSGADTQYF	TGTGCCAGCAGCACGAGTAGCGGGGCAGATACGCAGTATTTT
NA	NA	TRBV19	TRBJ2-3	CASSIKDTQYF	TGTGCCAGTAGTATCAAAGATACGCAGTATTTT
NA	NA	TRBV4-1	TRBJ2-1	CASSQVLAPYNEQFF	TGCGCCAGCAGCCAAGTTCTAGCCCCCTACAATGAGCAGTTCTTC
TRBD2	NA	TRBV4-1	TRBJ2-7	CASSKSHSGSIDEQYF	TGCGCCAGCAGCAAAAGCCATAGCGGGAGTATCGACGAGCAGTACTTC
NA	few	TRBV5-6	TRBJ2-4	CASSALGFKNIQYF	TGTGCCAGCAGCGCACTAGGATTCAAAAACATTCAGTACTTC